This T cell receptor beta chain was documented in a study of shared T cell receptors in the human thymus. The table came from immunoSEQ multiplex PCR; TCRdb's copy has only in-frame clones and leaves some out. Counted here are just under 550,000 clones, around 78% occurring once; the ten biggest clones make up more than 0.01%. This clone occurred a few times. V shed 3 bases and J shed 2 bases, with 11 bases lying between them. CDR1 and CDR2 (germline): SGHRS, YFSETQ. CDR3 length: 14 amino acids. A further study also used this sample, focusing on human thymus T cells. That work states: Among unrelated individuals, related research reported thymic repertoires that overlapped highly.

The origin of this receptor is a boy under two years old with a congenital heart defect. What was sequenced was thymocytes. This chain joins TRBV5-1 and TRBJ1-1; D gene ambiguous. The CDR3: CASSSGGVNTEAFF. The CDR3 bases are TGCGCCAGCAGCTCGGGCGGGGTTAACACTGAAGCTTTCTTT.